This T cell receptor beta chain stems from a study of T cells of healthy individuals (dated by TCRdb to 2016 to 2018). Libraries were constructed by 5' RACE. Sequencing used an Illumina MiSeq. TCRdb handled the public reads itself, with Q25 trimming in fastp and clone calling in MiXCR, and kept productive beta chains. All rows with the same CDR3 protein become a single entry with the most common DNA and genes. The sample table contains tens of thousands of distinct CDR3 sequences; only one count was recorded for around 15% of them. Around 5.1% of the sample lies in the top ten. About this clonotype: Its cognate antigen has yet to be identified. Base qualities are not provided; no much larger clone lies one nucleotide away.

The clonotype comes from a human donor in good health.

The CDR3 protein is CASRPHPRGQDQPQHF. The nucleotide sequence is TGTGCCAGCAGACCCCATCCGCGGGGGCAAGATCAGCCCCAGCATTTT. The sequence links TRBV6-2 or TRBV6-3 to TRBJ1-5, with TRBD1 perhaps the D gene, on 6 matching bases. CDR1 MNHEY and CDR2 SVGEGT were looked up in the germline V gene. At the junction V is shortened by 6 bases and J by 5 bases, with 20 bases in between. The CDR3 runs 16 residues from the cysteine to the phenylalanine. Only the CDR3 DNA stays, 48 bases, in frame from base 1.